A selection of T cell receptor beta chains follows, all from one sample in a study of T cells after yellow fever vaccination. Each CDR3 protein gets one entry after TCRdb re-called the 5' RACE reads with MiXCR. The sample has about 230,000 distinct CDR3 sequences; 6.5% to 7.5% are singletons. Source: CD4+ T cells sorted from PBMCs, taken on the day of the yellow fever booster vaccination. These TCRs come from a man between 25 and 39 years old who received the YFV17D yellow fever vaccine. The CDR3 runs from the conserved cysteine through the conserved F or W. D genes are given only for firm matches. Clone sizes are given selectively: once, few, many, or a class where the clone is expanded.

j_gene | abundance | v_gene | d_gene | CDR3nt | CDR3aa
TRBJ2-6 | many | TRBV4-3 | . | TGCGCCAGCAGCCAAGATATCCGGGTCTCTGGGGCCAACGTCCTGACTTTC | CASSQDIRVSGANVLTF
TRBJ1-1 | many | TRBV5-1 | . | TGCGCCAGCAGAGGGGAAACTGAAGCTTTCTTT | CASRGETEAFF
TRBJ1-4 | few | TRBV12-3/TRBV12-4 | . | TGTGCCAGCAGCTTGACTGAAAAACTGTTTTTT | CASSLTEKLFF
TRBJ2-2 | . | TRBV12-3/TRBV12-4 | . | TGTGCCGGCAGTTTCTCCGGCGGGGAGCTGTTTTTT | CAGSFSGGELFF
TRBJ2-5 | few | TRBV18 | . | TGTGCCAGCTCACCGAAAGAGAGGGAGACCCAGTACTTC | CASSPKERETQYF
TRBJ2-3 | few | TRBV6-5 | . | TGTGCCAGCAGTTACTCGATTAGTTCGCGGGCCACAGATACGCAGTATTTT | CASSYSISSRATDTQYF
TRBJ2-7 | . | TRBV20-1 | . | TGCAGTGCTAGACGGGTAGAAACCTACGAGCAGTACTTC | CSARRVETYEQYF
TRBJ1-6 | few | TRBV10-3 | . | TGTGCCAATGCGGGAAACGGGGATTCACCCCTCCACTTT | CANAGNGDSPLHF
TRBJ1-2 | few | TRBV24-1 | TRBD1 | TGTGCCACCAGTGATCGGGCAGGGGGCTCATTCAGTAGCGGCTACACCTTC | CATSDRAGGSFSSGYTF
TRBJ2-1 | few | TRBV5-6 | . | TGTGCCAGCAGCTTTCTGGGGTCCTCAGCAAGCGAGCAGTTCTTC | CASSFLGSSASEQFF
TRBJ2-1 | . | TRBV13 | TRBD2 | TGTGCCAGCAGCCTTCAGCCCGGGACTAGCGGCTACAATGAGCAGTTCTTC | CASSLQPGTSGYNEQFF
TRBJ2-2 | few | TRBV20-1 | . | TGCAGTGCTAGACCGGATGGGAACACCGGGGAGATGTTTTTT | CSARPDGNTGEMFF
TRBJ2-7 | many | TRBV28 | . | TGTGCCAGCAGTTTATGGGAGGGCGAGCAGTACTTC | CASSLWEGEQYF
TRBJ2-3 | many | TRBV5-5 | TRBD1 | TGTGCCAGCAGCTTGGGACAGGGGATAACAGATACGCAGTATTTT | CASSLGQGITDTQYF
TRBJ1-2 | many | TRBV3-1 | . | TGTGCCAGCAGCCAAGAGGACGCGTATGGCTACACCTTC | CASSQEDAYGYTF
TRBJ2-2 | . | TRBV5-1 | . | TGCGCCAGCAGCTTGTTGGGGCTTGGCACCGGGGAGCTGTTTTTT | CASSLLGLGTGELFF
TRBJ2-7 | . | TRBV5-1 | . | TGCGCCAGCAGCTTGGCCCTGGGGGGCTACGAGCAGTACTTC | CASSLALGGYEQYF
TRBJ2-7 | few | TRBV7-6 | . | TGTGCCAGCAGCTTACACAACGAGCAGTACTTC | CASSLHNEQYF
TRBJ2-1 | many | TRBV29-1 | . | TGCAGCGTTGGGGGTCCCCCAGACAATGAGCAGTTCTTC | CSVGGPPDNEQFF
TRBJ2-5 | . | TRBV6-1 | . | TGTGCCAGCAGTGAAGCTCCAGAGACCCAGTACTTC | CASSEAPETQYF
TRBJ1-4 | few | TRBV6-1 | TRBD1 | TGTGCCAGCGGACAGGGGGCAACTAATGAAAAACTGTTTTTT | CASGQGATNEKLFF
TRBJ2-2 | many | TRBV5-1 | . | TGCGCCAGCAGCTTTAGCCTAGTCAACACCGGGGAGCTGTTTTTT | CASSFSLVNTGELFF
TRBJ2-7 | many | TRBV18 | . | TGTGCCAGCTCACCAGGGCCCGTCGAGCAGTACTTC | CASSPGPVEQYF
TRBJ1-4 | few | TRBV12-3/TRBV12-4 | TRBD1 | TGTGCCAGCAGCGGGACAGGGGGGAAACTGTTTTTT | CASSGTGGKLFF
TRBJ2-3 | many | TRBV7-2 | . | TGTGCCAGCAGCGTGGGGCCGTATACGCAGTATTTT | CASSVGPYTQYF
TRBJ2-7 | . | TRBV6-2/TRBV6-3 | TRBD1 | TGTGCCAGCAGTTACACCCTACTGTCCGGGACAGGCTCCTACGAGCAGTACTTC | CASSYTLLSGTGSYEQYF
TRBJ1-1 | . | TRBV5-1 | . | TGCGCCAGCAGCCCTGGGGAAGGCGCTTTCTTT | CASSPGEGAFF
TRBJ2-7 | few | TRBV20-1 | . | TGCAGTGCTAGGGCAGAACTAGGGAACCCCTACGAGCAGTACTTC | CSARAELGNPYEQYF
TRBJ2-1 | . | TRBV20-1 | TRBD2 | TGCAGTGCTAGAGACCAAAGAAAGGCTAGCGGGAGGTCCTACAATGAGCAGTTCTTC | CSARDQRKASGRSYNEQFF
TRBJ2-2 | many | TRBV5-1 | TRBD2 | TGCGCCAGCAGGTCCGGACTAGCGAGTACCGGGGAGCTGTTTTTT | CASRSGLASTGELFF
TRBJ2-7 | few | TRBV7-6 | . | TGTGCCAGCAGTCGGACAGCCCGAAACGAGCAGTACTTC | CASSRTARNEQYF
TRBJ2-7 | few | TRBV7-9 | TRBD1 | TGTGCCAGCAGCTTTGACAGGGCCTCCTACGAGCAGTACTTC | CASSFDRASYEQYF
TRBJ1-1 | . | TRBV5-1 | . | TGCGCCAGCAGCTTGGCCATAGACAGGACCGCTGAAGCTTTCTTT | CASSLAIDRTAEAFF
TRBJ1-1 | few | TRBV5-1 | . | TGCGCCAGCAGCCTTGGACGGTCGGGAAACACTGAAGCTTTCTTT | CASSLGRSGNTEAFF
TRBJ1-1 | few | TRBV5-1 | . | TGCGCCAGCAGCTTGGCTCGGATGAACACTGAAGCTTTCTTT | CASSLARMNTEAFF
TRBJ2-6 | . | TRBV29-1 | . | TGCAGCGTTGCAGGGGCGACTGGGGCCAACGTCCTGACTTTC | CSVAGATGANVLTF
TRBJ2-4 | . | TRBV19 | . | TGTGCCAGTAGTATCGAGTCGCCAAACATTCAGTACTTC | CASSIESPNIQYF
TRBJ2-7 | many | TRBV19 | . | TGTGCCAGTAGTAAGGAGGTCGGCCTCACCTACGAGCAGTACTTC | CASSKEVGLTYEQYF
TRBJ1-6 | . | TRBV20-1 | TRBD1 | TGCAGTGCTAGAGATGGGGGCCGCGACAGGGATAATTCACCCCTCCACTTT | CSARDGGRDRDNSPLHF
TRBJ2-5 | many | TRBV5-1 | . | TGCGCCAGCGGGGACGGCGTTGAGACCCAGTACTTC | CASGDGVETQYF
TRBJ2-1 | . | TRBV11-1 | . | TGTGCCAGCATCCAACCCAGATGGGGCAGGGGATTGTCTCGGGATGAGCAGTTCTTC | CASIQPRWGRGLSRDEQFF
TRBJ2-4 | . | TRBV30 | . | TGTGCCTGGAGTGTGCTAGCCAAAAACATTCAGTACTTC | CAWSVLAKNIQYF
TRBJ2-3 | few | TRBV12-3/TRBV12-4 | . | TGTGCCAGCAGTCCGAAGGATACGCAGTATTTT | CASSPKDTQYF
TRBJ1-3 | . | TRBV6-5 | . | TGTGCCAGCAGTTACACCGAAGGAGCTGGAAACACCATATATTTT | CASSYTEGAGNTIYF
TRBJ2-1 | many | TRBV6-2/TRBV6-3 | . | TGTGCCAGCAGTTACCCGGGGGCAGCAACTAGGCCGGGCTCCTACAATGAGCAGTTCTTC | CASSYPGAATRPGSYNEQFF
TRBJ1-6 | few | TRBV5-4 | . | TGTGCCAGCAGCTTGGGGCAGGGCTCCTATAATTCACCCCTCCACTTT | CASSLGQGSYNSPLHF
TRBJ2-5 | . | TRBV6-2/TRBV6-3 | . | TGTGCCAGCATTGACCCCCGGGACAATCCGTGGACCCAGTACTTC | CASIDPRDNPWTQYF
TRBJ2-1 | few | TRBV3-1 | . | TGTGCCAGCAGCCAAAGGAATAGTGGCGACCTTAAGTTCTTC | CASSQRNSGDLKFF
TRBJ1-1 | few | TRBV12-3/TRBV12-4 | . | TGTGCCAGCAGTTTATCCGACAGGATGAACACTGAAGCTTTCTTT | CASSLSDRMNTEAFF
TRBJ2-2 | many | TRBV5-1 | TRBD2 | TGCGCCACAGGGACTACTGGAACGAACACCGGGGAGCTGTTTTTT | CATGTTGTNTGELFF
TRBJ2-2 | many | TRBV20-1 | TRBD2 | TGCAGTGCTAGACGAGCGGGAGCCGGGGAGCTGTTTTTT | CSARRAGAGELFF
TRBJ2-1 | few | TRBV3-1 | . | TGTGCCAGCAGCCACAGTTACAATGAGCAGTTCTTC | CASSHSYNEQFF
TRBJ2-5 | many | TRBV7-2 | TRBD1 | TGTGCCAGCAGCTTCGCCCTTGGGACAGGGGAACGAGAGACCCAGTACTTC | CASSFALGTGERETQYF
TRBJ2-5 | many | TRBV7-9 | . | TGTGCCAGCAGCTCCCATCTAGCGACGGAGACCCAGTACTTC | CASSSHLATETQYF
TRBJ1-2 | many | TRBV5-1 | . | TGCGCCAGCAGCCCAGGGAGAAGTGGCTACACCTTC | CASSPGRSGYTF
TRBJ2-3 | . | TRBV5-1 | . | TGCTCCAGCACTGCCAGAGGCCATGCAGGAGATACGCAGTATTTT | CSSTARGHAGDTQYF
TRBJ2-1 | many | TRBV6-2/TRBV6-3 | TRBD2 | TGTGCCAGCAGTTACCCCCTTCCTTCTAGCGGGAGGGATGAGCAGTTCTTC | CASSYPLPSSGRDEQFF